The present T cell receptor beta chain was sequenced within a study of cytomegalovirus exposure and HLA in healthy donors. General study findings and limits: An assumption of roughly uniform sequencing depth across donors underlay the presence/absence analyses. Reported results showed that the classifier diagnosed cytomegalovirus status with high specificity and sensitivity. The authors considered a cluster of highly shared sequence variants likely to be a sequencing artifact.

To note about this clone: Its antigen is currently unknown.

Primers for the PCR totalled 60 Vbeta and 13 Jbeta. Repertoires were generated with immunoSEQ multiplex PCR, while TCRdb's copy carries only in-frame clones and drops some. The sample contains 40,000 to 55,000 clones, over 60% of which appear only once. Germline values: CDR1 SGHAT, CDR2 FQNNGV. With V trimmed by 5 bases and J by 4 bases, 8 bases remained unmatched. The CDR3 runs 15 residues. Each of the donors was a healthy bone marrow donor. Material for sequencing was PBMCs. The source of this sequence is a man between 25 and 39 years old in good health and CMV-seropositive. The chain is built from TRBV11-2 and TRBJ1-1; 9 positions agree with TRBD1. Here the CDR3 reads CASSPWTGVGTEAFF. The DNA for the CDR3 is TGTGCCAGCAGCCCATGGACAGGGGTGGGCACTGAAGCTTTCTTT.